One and the same sample provided the 7 T cell receptor beta chains below, sequenced in a study of cytomegalovirus exposure and HLA in healthy donors. Primers included in the PCR were 60 Vbeta and 13 Jbeta primers. The table came from immunoSEQ multiplex PCR; TCRdb's copy has only in-frame clones and leaves some out. The table lists 150,000 to 180,000 clones, about four fifths of them singletons. Sequencing was done on a sample of PBMCs. Source of these receptors: a man under 40 in good health and CMV-seropositive.

The gene calls are TRBV19 and TRBJ1-6, with 7 bases identical to TRBD1. CDR3 length: 17 amino acids. CDR1 is LNHDA, CDR2 SQIVND, per germline (reference sequence). The junction had 11 bases not matched to a gene; V was cut back by 9 bases and J by 0 bases. Here the CDR3 DNA reads TGTGCCAGCGTCGACAGGGTTCACAGCTCCTATAATTCACCCCTCCACTTT. Translation: CASVDRVHSSYNSPLHF.

This chain links TRBV5-4 with TRBJ1-5, with D tentatively TRBD1 (5 bases). CDR3 length equals 13 residues. V lost 2 bases to trimming and J lost 4 bases, with 7 bases between them. CDR1 is SGHNT and CDR2 is YYREEE in the germline V gene (reference sequence). The CDR3 region has the DNA TGTGCCAGCAGCTTCCAGGGAAATCAGCCCCAGCATTTT. Protein sequence: CASSFQGNQPQHF.

This rearrangement joins TRBV5-1 to TRBJ2-1, with TRBD1 matching 8 bases. The CDR3 covers 16 residues. The V segment lost 4 bases and the J segment 0 bases; nucleotides outside the gene matches: 6. Germline CDR1 is SGHRS and CDR2 is YFSETQ. CDR3: CASSSNRGSSYNEQFF. CDR3 DNA: TGCGCCAGCAGCAGTAACAGGGGGAGCTCCTACAATGAGCAGTTCTTC.

The chain combines TRBV11-3 with TRBJ2-7; possible D gene TRBD2, 6 bases. Trimming pared 5 bases from V and 3 bases from J, leaving 14 bases between. Germline-derived CDR1 and CDR2 are SGHNT and YENEEA. The CDR3 spans 14 residues. The CDR3 DNA is TGTGCCAGCAGCCATAACCGGGGGAGCTACGAGCAGTACTTC. Translated, it gives CASSHNRGSYEQYF.

This clone has a handful of counts. This chain connects TRBV19 to TRBJ1-1; D is possibly TRBD1 (5 bases). The CDR3 is 15 amino acids. From germline, CDR1 is LNHDA and CDR2 SQIVND (reference sequence). Trimming left V 9 bases short and J 4 bases short, with 21 bases between. The CDR3 loop reads CASKQIQGGFTEAFF. The CDR3 nucleotides are TGTGCCAGCAAACAGATCCAGGGAGGGTTCACTGAAGCTTTCTTT.

The V and J genes are TRBV7-2 and TRBJ2-3; 11 bases match TRBD2. The CDR3 loop spans 16 amino acids. Germline trimming cut 5 bases from V and 4 bases from J; bases unmatched to any gene: 8. Germline assignment: CDR1 SGHTA and CDR2 FQGNSA. The CDR3 protein is CASSQRLAGKSDTQYF. CDR3 DNA: TGTGCCAGCAGCCAAAGACTAGCGGGGAAATCAGATACGCAGTATTTT.

The rearrangement joins TRBV6-1 to TRBJ1-5, with TRBD1 identical over 7 bases. Germline lookup yields CDR1 MNHNS and CDR2 SASEGT. The J segment lost 0 bases and the V segment lost 4 bases, leaving 12 bases of the junction unmatched. This CDR3 spans 18 amino acids. CDR3 protein: CASSAKGTEIYSNQPQHF. The CDR3 nucleotides are TGTGCCAGCAGTGCTAAAGGGACAGAGATTTATAGCAATCAGCCCCAGCATTTT.